The 23 T cell receptor beta chains below all came from one sample that was sequenced in a study of shared clonotypes between healthy human individuals. Sequencing used immunoSEQ multiplex PCR; TCRdb keeps in-frame clones, though not all of them. This sample has fewer than 3 million clones, with under 95% found just once. Sequencing was carried out using naive CD4+ T cells from PBMCs. As to subset: CD45RA+ positively selected. The receptors stem from a man aged 18 to 30 in good health. Some clones in this sample may be carry-over from other donors' samples.

This clone has only one observation. The CDR3: CASSSSSGIYNEQFF. The CDR3 nucleotides are TGCGCCAGCAGCAGTTCAAGCGGGATCTACAATGAGCAGTTCTTC. The V gene is TRBV10-2, the J gene TRBJ2-1, with 7 bases matching TRBD2. In germline, CDR1 is WSHSY, CDR2 SAAADI. The CDR3 contains 15 residues. After removal of 6 bases from V and 3 bases from J, the junction contained 8 bases not matched to a gene.

Comments on this clone: Additional DNA sequences in this sample encode the identical CDR3. V and J are TRBV11-3 and TRBJ1-1; no firm D call. V lost 2 bases and J 4 bases, leaving 8 bases between the germline ends. CDR1 SGHNT and CDR2 YENEEA come from the germline V gene. The CDR3 is 13 residues long. The CDR3 reads CASSLIGSTEAFF. The CDR3 nucleotides are TGTGCCAGCAGCTTAATAGGGTCCACTGAAGCTTTCTTT.

CDR3 sequence: CASSLALGQGYAEQYF. The CDR3, as DNA: TGTGCCAGCAGCTTAGCGCTGGGACAGGGGTATGCCGAGCAGTACTTC. This rearrangement joins TRBV7-2 to TRBJ2-7; 10 nucleotides agree with TRBD1. This CDR3 contains 16 residues. Losses at the gene ends were 0 bases for V and 6 bases for J; bases not matched to a gene: 8. Looked up from germline, CDR1 is SGHTA and CDR2 is FQGNSA.

The chain recombines TRBV29-1 with TRBJ2-7, with TRBD2 identical over 10 bases. Germline assignment: CDR1 SQVTM and CDR2 ANQGSEA. Germline trimming cut 7 bases from V and 5 bases from J; bases unmatched to any gene: 8. The CDR3 has 13 residues. The CDR3 sequence: CSALAGGSDEQYF. In nucleotides, the CDR3 is TGCAGCGCCTTAGCGGGAGGATCGGACGAGCAGTACTTC.

The table lists this clone with a few counts. V usage is TRBV7-9 and J usage is TRBJ1-5; D gene ambiguous. Per germline, CDR1 SEHNR and CDR2 FQNEAQ (reference sequence). The CDR3 consists of 14 residues. V lost 5 bases, J lost 7 bases, and 15 bases lay in between. The CDR3 is CASSLTEEGQPQHF. CDR3 coding DNA: TGTGCCAGCAGCCTTACAGAGGAAGGGCAGCCCCAGCATTTT.

Details on this clone: In the same sample, other DNA sequences code for this CDR3. The chain carries TRBV28 and TRBJ2-7; D not certain. This CDR3 contains 14 residues. Trimming removed 3 bases from V and 0 bases from J, with 9 bases in between. Looked up from germline, CDR1 is MDHEN and CDR2 is SYDVKM. The CDR3 DNA reads TGTGCCAGCAGTTTGAGCCGGGCCTCCTACGAGCAGTACTTC. It codes for CASSLSRASYEQYF.

The chain uses TRBV7-3 and TRBJ2-5; possible D gene TRBD2, 6 bases. This CDR3 contains 15 residues. V was pared by 5 bases and J by 5 bases, with 18 bases between. Germline CDR1 is SGHTA and CDR2 is FQGTGA. Written as DNA, the CDR3 is TGTGCCAGCAGCCCCACTAGCTCCTCGGCGGAGACCCAGTACTTC. This translates into CASSPTSSSAETQYF. The full variable domain, completed using reference TRBV7-3 and TRBJ2-5, is GAGVSQTPSNKVTEKGKYVELRCDPISGHTALYWYRQSLGQGPEFLIYFQGTGAADDSGLPNDRFFAVRPEGSVSTLKIQRTERGDSAVYLCASSPTSSSAETQYFGPGTRLLVL.

The chain joins TRBV5-1 to TRBJ1-1; possibly TRBD1 for D (6 bases). The CDR3 length is 16 residues. Germline CDR1 reads SGHRS; CDR2 reads YFSETQ. V lost 0 bases, J lost 6 bases, and 18 bases lay in between. The CDR3 nucleotides read TGCGCCAGCAGCTTGGCCGACTTAGGGGGATTATCTGAAGCTTTCTTT. Amino acid sequence: CASSLADLGGLSEAFF.

This CDR3 is CSVYSRETEAFF. The DNA of the CDR3 is TGCAGCGTGTACTCCCGAGAGACTGAAGCTTTCTTT. The J gene is TRBJ1-1, the V gene TRBV29-1; no firm D call. The germline V gene has CDR1 SQVTM and CDR2 ANQGSEA. The CDR3 totals 12 residues. The V gene lost 6 bases and the J gene lost 5 bases, with 13 bases spanning the gap.

This clone was observed once. V gene TRBV15 combines with J gene TRBJ2-7, with 13 bases matching TRBD2. The CDR3 totals 16 residues. CDR1 is LNHNV and CDR2 is YYDKDF in the germline V gene (reference sequence). Germline trimming cut 1 base from V and 4 bases from J; bases unmatched to any gene: 4. The CDR3 DNA reads as TGTGCCACCAGCAGAGGGACTAGCGGGAGTTTGTACGAGCAGTACTTC. This sequence encodes CATSRGTSGSLYEQYF.

The V call is TRBV9, the J call TRBJ2-3; weak D call: TRBD1 (6 bases). The CDR3 has 15 amino acids. Between the trimmed V and J ends, which lost 0 bases and 2 bases, there was a span of 10 bases. CDR1 and CDR2 (germline): SGDLS, YYNGEE. CDR3 sequence: CASSVGDRITDTQYF. CDR3 sequence (DNA): TGTGCCAGCAGCGTAGGAGACAGGATCACAGATACGCAGTATTTT.

The J gene is TRBJ1-4, the V gene TRBV29-1; D uncertain. The CDR3 length is 14 residues. The V and J ends lost 0 bases and 5 bases respectively, with 10 bases between them. Per the germline V gene, CDR1 is SQVTM and CDR2 is ANQGSEA. The CDR3: CSVEDPAGNEKLFF. CDR3 DNA sequence: TGCAGCGTTGAAGATCCCGCCGGGAATGAAAAACTGTTTTTT.

This clone was picked up a small number of times. The chain recombines TRBV29-1 with TRBJ1-1; D is perhaps TRBD1 (5 bases). The germline V gene encodes CDR1 SQVTM and CDR2 ANQGSEA. The CDR3 sequence is 15 residues long. Trimming took off 4 bases at V and 0 bases at J, with 15 bases between the two ends. This chain's CDR3 is CSVVGGPQVNTEAFF. The DNA of the CDR3 is TGCAGCGTTGTTGGGGGACCCCAGGTGAACACTGAAGCTTTCTTT.

This clone appeared a single time. The chain is built from TRBV9 and TRBJ2-1; 8 bases align to TRBD2. This CDR3 has 16 amino acids. Trimming took 0 bases from V and 5 from J; bases not matched to a gene: 7. Germline lookup yields CDR1 SGDLS and CDR2 YYNGEE. CDR3 sequence: CASSVGGSGVDNEQFF. Written as DNA, the CDR3 is TGTGCCAGCAGCGTAGGTGGTAGCGGGGTAGACAATGAGCAGTTCTTC.

The chain recombines TRBV19 with TRBJ2-1, with 10 bases fitting TRBD1. CDR1 is LNHDA and CDR2 is SQIVND in the germline V gene (reference sequence). The CDR3 has 14 residues. Trimming cost V 4 bases and J 6 bases; bases outside gene matches: 3. DNA of the CDR3: TGTGCCAGTAGTACCCGGACAGGGGGCAATGAGCAGTTCTTC. Translating it yields CASSTRTGGNEQFF.

V is TRBV11-3 and J is TRBJ1-1; unclear D gene. Germline lookup yields CDR1 SGHNT and CDR2 YENEEA. The CDR3 is made up of 15 amino acids. V shed 5 bases and J shed 4 bases, with 17 bases lying between them. In DNA, the CDR3 is TGTGCCAGCAGCCCAGAGGGCGCCCCGACCACTGAAGCTTTCTTT. Its translation is CASSPEGAPTTEAFF.

V is TRBV7-2 and J is TRBJ2-3, with 8 nucleotides matching TRBD2. The CDR3 loop spans 16 amino acids. Looked up from germline, CDR1 is SGHTA and CDR2 is FQGNSA. Losses at the gene ends were 1 base for V and 2 bases for J; bases not matched to a gene: 5. The CDR3, as DNA: TGTGCCAGCAGCTTAGGATGGCGGGAGGACACAGATACGCAGTATTTT. Its translation: CASSLGWREDTDTQYF. Looking up the rest from reference TRBV7-2 and TRBJ2-3 gives the full variable domain: GAGVSQSPSNKVTEKGKDVELRCDPISGHTALYWYRQSLGQGLEFLIYFQGNSAPDKSGLPSDRFSAERTGGSVSTLTIQRTQQEDSAVYLCASSLGWREDTDTQYFGPGTRLTVL.

J is TRBJ1-2 and V is TRBV5-1, with D perhaps TRBD1 (5 bases). Germline lookup yields CDR1 SGHRS and CDR2 YFSETQ. Between the trimmed V and J ends, which lost 2 bases and 1 base, there was a span of 12 bases. CDR3 length: 15 residues. CDR3: CASSFQSGGNYGYTF. The CDR3 DNA is TGCGCCAGCAGCTTTCAGTCCGGGGGTAACTATGGCTACACCTTC.

This clone has only a few counts. This CDR3 is also generated by other DNA sequences in the sample. V usage is TRBV7-9 and J usage is TRBJ1-5; possibly TRBD1 for D (6 bases). CDR1 and CDR2 from the germline V gene are SEHNR and FQNEAQ (reference sequence). Trimming cost V 0 bases and J 1 base, with 7 bases left between them. The CDR3 consists of 15 residues. Here the CDR3 reads CASSLAGGSNQPQHF. The DNA of the CDR3 is TGTGCCAGCAGCTTAGCAGGGGGAAGCAATCAGCCCCAGCATTTT.

The rearrangement joins TRBV9 to TRBJ2-2; D is ambiguous. V was trimmed by 1 base and J by 3 bases, leaving 4 bases between them. Looked up from germline, CDR1 is SGDLS and CDR2 is YYNGEE. The CDR3 loop spans 13 amino acids. CDR3 amino acids: CASSVSDTGELFF. The DNA of the CDR3 is TGTGCCAGCAGCGTATCGGACACCGGGGAGCTGTTTTTT.

The CDR3 is CSAPWGGTISGANVLTF. DNA for the CDR3: TGCAGCGCCCCGTGGGGCGGCACGATTTCTGGGGCCAACGTCCTGACTTTC. V usage is TRBV29-1 and J usage is TRBJ2-6, with D perhaps TRBD1 (5 bases). The germline CDR1 and CDR2 sequences are SQVTM and ANQGSEA. V lost 7 bases and J lost 1, with 20 bases in between. This CDR3 has 17 amino acids.

The CDR3 coding sequence is TGTGCCAGTAGTATGCTATCAGGGAGCAATCAGCCCCAGCATTTT. Its protein is CASSMLSGSNQPQHF. The V and J genes are TRBV19 and TRBJ1-5; perhaps TRBD1 as D (5 bases). V shed 3 bases and J shed 1 base, with 10 bases lying between them. The V gene's germline CDR1 is LNHDA and CDR2 SQIVND (reference sequence). CDR3 size: 15 residues.

The rearrangement links TRBV27 to TRBJ2-6; no reliable D call. Germline V gene sequence: CDR1 MNHEY, CDR2 SMNVEV (reference sequence). Trimming shortened V by 2 bases and J by 2 bases, and 10 bases separated the two germline ends. The CDR3 runs 16 residues. The CDR3 is CASSLRSGAGANVLTF. Written as DNA, the CDR3 is TGTGCCAGCAGTTTACGTTCTGGGGCTGGGGCCAACGTCCTGACTTTC.